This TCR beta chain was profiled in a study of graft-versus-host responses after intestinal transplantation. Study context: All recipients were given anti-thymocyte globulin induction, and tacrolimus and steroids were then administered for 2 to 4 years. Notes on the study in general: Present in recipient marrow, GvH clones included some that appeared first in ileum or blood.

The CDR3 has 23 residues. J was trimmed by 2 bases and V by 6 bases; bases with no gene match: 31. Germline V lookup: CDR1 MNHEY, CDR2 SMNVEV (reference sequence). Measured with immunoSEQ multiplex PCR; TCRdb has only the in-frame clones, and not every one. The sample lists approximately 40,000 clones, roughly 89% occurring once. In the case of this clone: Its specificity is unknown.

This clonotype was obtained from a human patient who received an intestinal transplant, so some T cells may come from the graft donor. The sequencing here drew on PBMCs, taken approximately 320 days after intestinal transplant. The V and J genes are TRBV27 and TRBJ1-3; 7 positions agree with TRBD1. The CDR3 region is CASRRGSDREKNRSYLTGNTIYF. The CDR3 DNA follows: TGTGCCAGCAGGCGGGGGTCTGACAGGGAAAAGAATAGGAGTTACTTAACTGGAAACACCATATATTTT.